A single sample gave rise to the 20 T cell receptor beta chains below, sequenced in a study of siplizumab effects on memory and regulatory T cells (dated by TCRdb to between 2018 and 2021). The library was produced with the immunoSEQ multiplex PCR assay. TCRdb stores this immuneACCESS table with in-frame sequences only. Part of the clones is absent; in the studies checked, under half of the shortfall reflects unresolved V genes, and no reason is known for the rest. The sample table lists 100,000 or so clones, about 90% of them with a count of one. Under 3% of the sample is held by the ten biggest clonotypes. Sequencing was carried out using CD4+ T cells sorted from blood. These receptors were obtained from a human donor in good health. Some clones in this sample may be carry-over from other donors' samples.

V is TRBV6-6 and J is TRBJ1-1, with D unresolved. CDR1 and CDR2 from the germline V gene are MNHNY and SVGAGI (reference sequence). CDR3 length: 16 residues. The ends were cut back, 6 bases at V and 3 bases at J, with 20 bases in the middle. The chain's CDR3 is CASRHQLGLQDTEAFF. In nucleotides, the CDR3 is TGTGCCAGCAGACACCAATTGGGCCTCCAAGACACTGAAGCTTTCTTT.

The gene calls are TRBV19 and TRBJ1-2; maybe TRBD1 (5 bases). This CDR3 region has 14 residues. Germline CDR1 and CDR2: LNHDA and SQIVND (reference sequence). Deletions cut 6 bases from V and 4 bases from J, with 15 bases between. CDR3 loop: CASRQADGTYGYTF. The CDR3 nucleotides read TGTGCCAGTAGGCAGGCCGACGGGACCTATGGCTACACCTTC. The variable domain in full, completed from reference TRBV19 and TRBJ1-2, reads DGGITQSPKYLFRKEGQNVTLSCEQNLNHDAMYWYRQDPGQGLRLIYYSQIVNDFQKGDIAEGYSVSREKKESFPLTVTSAQKNPTAFYLCASRQADGTYGYTFGSGTRLTVV.

The chain couples TRBV19 to TRBJ2-1, with D perhaps given as TRBD1 or TRBD2 (5 bases each). Germline V gives CDR1 LNHDA, CDR2 SQIVND (reference sequence). V lost 5 bases and J 4 bases, leaving 18 bases between the germline ends. The CDR3 loop spans 16 amino acids. The CDR3 sequence: CASSLLWGKAYNEQFF. The CDR3 coding sequence is TGTGCCAGTAGTCTACTCTGGGGGAAGGCGTACAATGAGCAGTTCTTC.

The chain has TRBV5-1 and TRBJ2-7; maybe TRBD1 (5 bases). V lost 0 bases, J lost 2 bases, and 15 bases lay in between. CDR1 is SGHRS and CDR2 is YFSETQ in the germline V gene. The CDR3 spans 16 residues. The CDR3 sequence: CASSLAPSKGTYEQYF. The CDR3 coding sequence is TGCGCCAGCAGCTTGGCCCCTTCCAAGGGGACCTACGAGCAGTACTTC. Drawing the rest from reference TRBV5-1 and TRBJ2-7, the complete variable domain is KAGVTQTPRYLIKTRGQQVTLSCSPISGHRSVSWYQQTPGQGLQFLFEYFSETQRNKGNFPGRFSGRQFSNSRSEMNVSTLELGDSALYLCASSLAPSKGTYEQYFGPGTRLTVT.

This chain uses TRBV5-1 with TRBJ2-2; 8 nucleotides line up with TRBD1. With V trimmed by 4 bases and J by 0 bases, 5 bases remained unmatched. The CDR3 sequence is 16 residues long. The V gene's germline CDR1 is SGHRS and CDR2 YFSETQ. In nucleotides, the CDR3 is TGCGCCAGCAGCCTCAGGACAGGGACGAACACCGGGGAGCTGTTTTTT. Translated, it gives CASSLRTGTNTGELFF.

V and J are TRBV29-1 and TRBJ1-1, with a weak D call TRBD1 (5 bases). The germline CDR1 and CDR2 sequences are SQVTM and ANQGSEA. The CDR3 runs to 13 residues. The V gene lost 8 bases and the J gene lost 10 bases, with 23 bases spanning the gap. CDR3 bases: TGCAGCTTCCAGGGTTTTGGGACCCCTGGAGCTTTCTTT. Translating gives CSFQGFGTPGAFF.

The rearrangement links TRBV5-5 to TRBJ2-3, with D possibly being TRBD1 (6 bases). Trimming stripped 2 bases from V and 6 bases from J, with 19 bases between. The germline V gene has CDR1 SGHKS and CDR2 YYEKEE (reference sequence). The CDR3 consists of 16 residues. The CDR3 nucleotides read TGTGCCAGCAGCTTTTGGGGGCGCGGAGGTACGGATACGCAGTATTTT. It translates to CASSFWGRGGTDTQYF.

The J gene is TRBJ2-5, the V gene TRBV5-1; D could derive from TRBD1 or TRBD2 (5 bases each). V dropped 0 bases and J dropped 1 base, with 7 bases sitting between them. Germline assignment: CDR1 SGHRS and CDR2 YFSETQ. The CDR3 has 14 residues. The CDR3 region is CASSLVGTQETQYF. DNA for the CDR3: TGCGCCAGCAGCTTGGTAGGGACCCAAGAGACCCAGTACTTC.

The chain recombines TRBV6-1 with TRBJ1-5; the match to TRBD1 covers 7 bases. This CDR3 spans 17 amino acids. Germline V gene sequence: CDR1 MNHNS, CDR2 SASEGT. J lost 5 bases, V lost 4 bases, and 14 bases had no gene match. The CDR3 region has the DNA TGTGCCAGCAGTGGAACACGACAGGGCGTGCGGGATCAGCCCCAGCATTTT. It codes for CASSGTRQGVRDQPQHF.

The chain uses TRBV19 and TRBJ2-7; maybe TRBD2 (6 bases). There are 15 residues in the CDR3. Trimming shortened V by 5 bases and J by 2 bases, and 16 bases separated the two germline ends. CDR1 is LNHDA, CDR2 SQIVND, per germline (reference sequence). The chain's CDR3 is CASSLLTGLAYEQYF. The CDR3 nucleotides are TGTGCCAGTAGTCTTCTAACGGGACTCGCCTACGAGCAGTACTTC.

This chain uses TRBV7-8 with TRBJ2-2, with 12 nucleotides matching TRBD2. V dropped 6 bases and J dropped 5; count of bases not matched to a gene: 13. Germline V gene lookup returns CDR1 SGHVS and CDR2 FQNEAQ. The CDR3 is 18 residues long. CDR3 nucleotide sequence: TGTGCCAGCAGATCTACGACCTCTAGCGGGAGGGGTACCGGGGAGCTGTTTTTT. Its protein is CASRSTTSSGRGTGELFF.

The chain uses TRBV7-8 and TRBJ2-2, with D possibly TRBD2 on 6 matching bases. There are 16 residues in the CDR3. Germline V gene sequence: CDR1 SGHVS, CDR2 FQNEAQ. V lost 2 bases and J lost 4, with 14 bases in between. Written as DNA, the CDR3 is TGTGCCAGCAGCTTATTGCGGGGTACAAGCACCGGGGAGCTGTTTTTT. Translation: CASSLLRGTSTGELFF.

This chain links TRBV19 with TRBJ1-1; TRBD1 matches at 11 bases. CDR1 is LNHDA and CDR2 is SQIVND in the germline V gene (reference sequence). The CDR3 is 17 amino acids. The trim removed 0 bases at V and 1 base at J, leaving 4 bases unmatched. This CDR3 reads CASSIDRDRGGNTEAFF. The CDR3, as DNA: TGTGCCAGTAGTATAGATCGGGACAGGGGGGGGAACACTGAAGCTTTCTTT.

This chain joins TRBV5-4 and TRBJ2-1, with D possibly being TRBD2 (7 bases). Germline V lookup: CDR1 SGHNT, CDR2 YYREEE (reference sequence). The germline V and J ends were trimmed by 4 bases and 4 bases, with 18 bases remaining between them. The CDR3 contains 16 residues. In DNA, the CDR3 is TGTGCCAGCAGCCAGGGAGGGGGAGCCATGTACAATGAGCAGTTCTTC. Translated, it gives CASSQGGGAMYNEQFF. Full variable domain (missing parts from reference TRBV5-4 and TRBJ2-1): ETGVTQSPTHLIKTRGQQVTLRCSSQSGHNTVSWYQQALGQGPQFIFQYYREEENGRGNFPPRFSGLQFPNYSSELNVNALELDDSALYLCASSQGGGAMYNEQFFGPGTRLTVL.

This chain links TRBV6-6 with TRBJ1-2; 10 nucleotides match TRBD1. CDR3 length equals 14 residues. CDR1 is MNHNY, CDR2 SVGAGI, per germline (reference sequence). J lost 5 bases, V lost 8 bases, and 8 bases had no gene match. The CDR3 here is CASRGGTGDYGYTF. CDR3 in DNA: TGTGCCAGCCGCGGGGGGACAGGGGATTATGGCTACACCTTC.

V and J are TRBV14 and TRBJ2-5; D remains ambiguous. The CDR3 is made up of 12 amino acids. V was cut by 1 base and J by 4 bases, with 4 bases left in between. Germline loops: CDR1 SGHDN, CDR2 FVKESK. The CDR3 DNA sequence: TGTGCCAGCAGCCAAGTCCCAGAGACCCAGTACTTC. Translation gives CASSQVPETQYF.

The chain combines TRBV7-2 with TRBJ1-4; the D gene is possibly TRBD1 (5 bases). The V and J ends lost 4 bases and 8 bases respectively, with 20 bases between them. This CDR3 is built from 16 residues. Germline CDR1 reads SGHTA; CDR2 reads FQGNSA. The CDR3 loop is CASSSLGTAFGEKLFF. The CDR3 DNA sequence: TGTGCCAGCAGCTCGCTGGGGACGGCCTTTGGGGAAAAACTGTTTTTT.

V and J are TRBV7-2 and TRBJ2-2; 7 bases are a match to TRBD2. This CDR3 spans 16 amino acids. The V and J ends lost 1 base and 7 bases, in that order; junction bases with no gene match: 9. CDR1 and CDR2 from the germline V gene are SGHTA and FQGNSA. The CDR3 sequence is CASSLDRGGPNGELFF. In DNA, the CDR3 is TGTGCCAGCAGCTTAGACCGGGGAGGGCCGAACGGGGAGCTGTTTTTT. Complete variable domain (other parts from reference TRBV7-2 and TRBJ2-2): GAGVSQSPSNKVTEKGKDVELRCDPISGHTALYWYRQSLGQGLEFLIYFQGNSAPDKSGLPSDRFSAERTGGSVSTLTIQRTQQEDSAVYLCASSLDRGGPNGELFFGEGSRLTVL.

The CDR3 DNA reads as TGTGCCAGCAGCTTCTTCAGGAGGACCGAGGGCACCGGGGAGCTGTTTTTT. It codes for CASSFFRRTEGTGELFF. V usage is TRBV11-2 and J usage is TRBJ2-2, with D perhaps matching TRBD2 (5 bases). The CDR3 totals 17 residues. Deletions cut 3 bases from V and 4 bases from J, with 18 bases between. Germline CDR1 is SGHAT and CDR2 is FQNNGV. The full variable domain, completed using reference TRBV11-2 and TRBJ2-2, is EAGVAQSPRYKIIEKRQSVAFWCNPISGHATLYWYQQILGQGPKLLIQFQNNGVVDDSQLPKDRFSAERLKGVDSTLKIQPAKLEDSAVYLCASSFFRRTEGTGELFFGEGSRLTVL.

The chain employs TRBV19 and TRBJ2-5; D tentatively reads TRBD1 or TRBD2 (5 bases each). Germline V gives CDR1 LNHDA, CDR2 SQIVND (reference sequence). V was cut by 10 bases and J by 5 bases, with 17 bases left in between. The CDR3 extends over 13 amino acids. The CDR3: CAISDRGTETQYF. The CDR3 bases are TGTGCCATATCCGACCGGGGCACTGAGACCCAGTACTTC.